This passage covers 2 T cell receptor beta chains from one sample sequenced in a study of immune characterization of retroperitoneal liposarcoma. MiXCR, applied by TCRdb to the PCR reads, yields one record per CDR3 protein. The sample has about 11,000 distinct CDR3 sequences, about 50% seen once. Sample: tumor tissue. Receptors originate from a female donor with retroperitoneal liposarcoma.

The chain employs TRBV6-5 and TRBJ2-3; D gene unclear. The tail of the sequence fits TRBJ2-1 better, so the J call may be wrong. The CDR3 is 16 residues long. Germline CDR1 and CDR2: MNHEY and SVGAGI. The CDR3, as DNA: TGTGCCAGCAGTTCAACCGAAAGCGACCCCTACAATGAGCAGTTCTTC. Its protein product is CASSSTESDPYNEQFF.

The chain is built from TRBV6-6 and TRBJ1-2, with D unclear. Trimming removed 1 base at V and 6 bases at J, with 9 bases between. CDR1 MNHNY and CDR2 SVGAGI come from the germline V gene (reference sequence). The CDR3 length is 13 residues. CDR3 in DNA: TGTGCCAGCAGTTACTTGGCAGGCGATGGCTACACCTTC. This gives the protein CASSYLAGDGYTF.